The 3 T cell receptor beta chains below were found in one sample sequenced in a study of blood T cell repertoires in COVID-19. This table comes from immunoSEQ multiplex PCR, and its TCRdb copy is limited to in-frame clones, with some not included. The sample includes over 250,000 clones, roughly nine tenths of them seen just once. Material for sequencing was PBMCs or T cells enriched from blood (not recorded which). The receptors here all came from a woman aged 60-75 years who had recovered from COVID-19.

V and J are TRBV10-2 and TRBJ2-2; 7 bases match TRBD2. Germline trimming cut 2 bases from V and 2 bases from J; bases unmatched to any gene: 5. The CDR3 contains 16 residues. Per the germline V gene, CDR1 is WSHSY and CDR2 is SAAADI. CDR3 in amino acids: CASSEVGLSNTGELFF. The CDR3 coding sequence is TGCGCCAGCAGTGAGGTGGGACTATCCAACACCGGGGAGCTGTTTTTT.

As regards this clone: The same CDR3 also results from other DNA sequences found in this sample. The genes are TRBV2 and TRBJ2-7; possibly TRBD1 for D (5 bases). The CDR3 totals 12 residues. CDR1 and CDR2 from the germline V gene are SNHLY and FYNNEI. The ends were cut back, 4 bases at V and 3 bases at J, with 7 bases in the middle. CDR3 sequence reads: CASSGQGYEQYF. The CDR3 region has the DNA TGTGCCAGCAGTGGTCAGGGCTACGAGCAGTACTTC.

J is TRBJ1-6 and V is TRBV6-1, with D maybe TRBD1 (5 bases). The V end was cut by 1 base, the J end by 6 bases, with 10 bases between. CDR1 MNHNS and CDR2 SASEGT come from the germline V gene. The length of the CDR3 is 15 residues. In DNA, the CDR3 is TGTGCCAGCAGTGAAGTGGGCAGGGCTAATTCACCCCTCCACTTT. Encoded protein: CASSEVGRANSPLHF.